These T cell receptor beta chains were read from a single sample in a study of shared clonotypes between healthy human individuals. Libraries were prepared by immunoSEQ multiplex PCR; TCRdb keeps only in-frame clonotypes and omits some of them. The sample contains roughly 490,000 clones, about 82% of which appear only once. What was sequenced was PBMCs. These receptors all come from a woman in her thirties or forties in good health. Some clones in this sample may be carry-over from other donors' samples. Both conserved end residues are part of each CDR3. The D gene is left open where the match is weak. Only part of the rows carry a size: once, few, many, or a class if the clone is expanded.

size: NA
J: TRBJ2-7
V: TRBV7-2
D: NA
DNA: TGTGCCAGCAGCTTAGCTTTACAGCTCTACGAGCAGTACTTC
CDR3: CASSLALQLYEQYF

size: NA
J: TRBJ2-2
V: TRBV5-1
D: NA
DNA: TGCGCCAGCAGCTTGGGAGGTAGCGGGAACACCGGGGAGCTGTTTTTT
CDR3: CASSLGGSGNTGELFF

size: NA
J: TRBJ2-4
V: TRBV29-1
D: NA
DNA: TGCAGCGTTGACCAGGGCCAAAACATTCAGTACTTC
CDR3: CSVDQGQNIQYF

size: NA
J: TRBJ2-7
V: TRBV9
D: NA
DNA: TGTGCCAGCAGCGTATCCCCAGGGAACGAGCAGTACTTC
CDR3: CASSVSPGNEQYF

size: NA
J: TRBJ1-1
V: TRBV7-2
D: TRBD1
DNA: TGTGCCAGCAGCCTCGGGGACAGAAGGAACACTGAAGCTTTCTTT
CDR3: CASSLGDRRNTEAFF

size: NA
J: TRBJ1-6
V: TRBV9
D: TRBD1
DNA: TGTGCCAGCAGCGTCTACTCTGGACAGGGAGAATCACCCCTCCACTTT
CDR3: CASSVYSGQGESPLHF

size: NA
J: TRBJ2-3
V: TRBV11-2
D: NA
DNA: TGTGCCTCCGCCCGGGGCCGCACAGATACGCAGTATTTT
CDR3: CASARGRTDTQYF

size: NA
J: TRBJ2-4
V: TRBV7-2
D: NA
DNA: TGTGCCAGCAGCTTAAATGGACTAGCCAAAAACATTCAGTACTTC
CDR3: CASSLNGLAKNIQYF

size: NA
J: TRBJ1-1
V: TRBV4-2
D: NA
DNA: TGTGCCAGCAGCCAAGATATCTCATCGGCTGAAGCTTTCTTT
CDR3: CASSQDISSAEAFF

size: once
J: TRBJ2-3
V: TRBV20-1
D: NA
DNA: TGCAGTGCACCACATGCAGATACGCAGTATTTT
CDR3: CSAPHADTQYF

size: NA
J: TRBJ2-2
V: TRBV9
D: NA
DNA: TGTGCCAGCAGCGTAGATTTGAGTGGGGGAAGGAACACCGGGGAGCTGTTTTTT
CDR3: CASSVDLSGGRNTGELFF

size: NA
J: TRBJ1-2
V: TRBV28
D: TRBD1
DNA: TGTGCCAGCAGTTCACCGGACAGGGTTGAGGGCTACACCTTC
CDR3: CASSSPDRVEGYTF

size: few
J: TRBJ2-7
V: TRBV27
D: NA
DNA: TGTGCCAGCAGGGGACTTTACTACGAGCAGTACTTC
CDR3: CASRGLYYEQYF

size: NA
J: TRBJ1-1
V: TRBV5-1
D: NA
DNA: TGCGCCAGCAGCTTCAATACAGGTGGGAACACTGAAGCTTTCTTT
CDR3: CASSFNTGGNTEAFF

size: NA
J: TRBJ2-7
V: TRBV10-1
D: NA
DNA: TGCGCCAGCAGTGGCGACCACGGGTCGAACGGCGACGGGCAGTACTTC
CDR3: CASSGDHGSNGDGQYF

size: NA
J: TRBJ1-2
V: TRBV2
D: NA
DNA: TGTGCCAGCAGTTCTCGCTCCTACGCCTTC
CDR3: CASSSRSYAF

size: few
J: TRBJ1-1
V: TRBV29-1
D: NA
DNA: TGCAGCGTTGAAGCGGGCACTGAAGCTTTCTTT
CDR3: CSVEAGTEAFF

size: many
J: TRBJ2-7
V: TRBV5-1
D: TRBD2
DNA: TGCGCCAGCAGCTTGGCCGGGGGGACTAGCGGGACCGAGCAGTACTTC
CDR3: CASSLAGGTSGTEQYF

size: few
J: TRBJ2-2
V: TRBV2
D: NA
DNA: TGTGCCAGCAGTGCCTTATCTGCGAACACCGGGGAGCTGTTTTTT
CDR3: CASSALSANTGELFF

size: NA
J: TRBJ2-5
V: TRBV6-1
D: TRBD1
DNA: TGTGCCAGCAGGACAGGGGCAGGTTTCAGAGAGACCCAGTACTTC
CDR3: CASRTGAGFRETQYF